This T cell receptor (beta chain) was identified during a study of T cell responses to AZD1222 COVID-19 vaccine. Repertoires were generated with immunoSEQ multiplex PCR, while TCRdb's copy carries only in-frame clones and drops some. The table records around 58,000 clones, around four fifths of them present only once. The CDR3 is 13 amino acids. V lost 2 bases and J lost 5, with 10 bases in between. Germline-derived CDR1 and CDR2 are KGHSH and LQKENI. This clone was recorded only once. The sample was peripheral blood, taken on day 0 of AZD1222 vaccination. The chain joins TRBV18 to TRBJ2-7, with D perhaps matching TRBD2 (5 bases). The receptor was isolated from an adult in good health. The CDR3 DNA is TGTGCCAGCTCACCAGGCGAGGGTGACGAGCAGTACTTC. Translation: CASSPGEGDEQYF.